This TCR beta chain was sequenced in a study of CD8 T cells in ankylosing spondylitis. Study-wide results and limits: Among TCR beta sequences, a motif of about 8 highly homologous variants appeared characteristic of ankylosing spondylitis blood. Disease-associated clonotypes exhibited CD8+ identity and were relatively infrequent in peripheral blood.

In TCRdb, the 5' RACE reads were re-called with MiXCR into one record per CDR3 protein. The table shows over 700,000 distinct CDR3 sequences, with roughly 19% occurring only once. About this clonotype itself: Its specificity is not known.

V gave up 6 bases and J gave up 4 bases, with 18 bases separating them. Germline V CDR1 and CDR2: MGHDK, SYGVNS. This CDR3 is 15 amino acids long. This chain connects TRBV25-1 to TRBJ1-2, with no clear D. Sequencing used blood, either unsorted or a sorted T cell fraction (not recorded which). The clonotype originates from a male donor with ankylosing spondylitis. The CDR3 reads CASSRRGRAGYGYTF. The CDR3 nucleotides read TGTGCCAGCAGCCGGAGAGGGAGGGCCGGCTATGGCTACACCTTC.